Listed here are 19 T cell receptor beta chains from one sample, sequenced in a study of T cell clonotyping in hematopoietic cell transplantation. Produced via immunoSEQ multiplex PCR; TCRdb's table is partial and in-frame only. Altogether around 25,000 clones are present, about 94% being singletons, with the ten largest covering about 1.3%. The sequenced sample consisted of peripheral blood mononuclear cells. These receptors were collected from a middle-aged man in good health. Some clones in this sample may be carry-over from other donors' samples.

The V and J genes are TRBV4-3 and TRBJ1-1; D gene ambiguous. The CDR3 is made up of 12 amino acids. The germline V and J ends were trimmed by 8 bases and 0 bases, with 7 bases remaining between them. CDR1 and CDR2 (germline): LGHNA, YSLEER. The CDR3 spells CASRSMNTEAFF. DNA of the CDR3: TGCGCCAGCCGGTCCATGAACACTGAAGCTTTCTTT.

The rearrangement links TRBV28 to TRBJ1-6, with D possibly matching TRBD1 (5 bases). Trimming pared 3 bases from V and 5 bases from J, leaving 23 bases between. Germline assignment: CDR1 MDHEN and CDR2 SYDVKM. This CDR3 comprises 19 residues. Here the CDR3 reads CASSFLEGEEGKNNSPLHF. CDR3 coding DNA: TGTGCCAGCAGTTTCCTCGAAGGGGAGGAGGGGAAAAATAATTCACCCCTCCACTTT.

CDR3 DNA sequence: TGTGCCCGCCAAGGAGGGGGCAACTACGAGCAGTACTTC. Residues: CARQGGGNYEQYF. The rearrangement uses TRBV2 and TRBJ2-7; TRBD1 might be the D (7 bases). Germline values: CDR1 SNHLY, CDR2 FYNNEI. Trimming removed 11 bases from V and 3 bases from J, with 17 bases in between. The CDR3 runs to 13 residues.

CDR3 DNA sequence: TGTGCCCTTAAGCGTGGGAACACTGAAGCTTTCTTT. Residues: CALKRGNTEAFF. The rearrangement uses TRBV28 and TRBJ1-1; D not resolved. Between the trimmed V and J ends, which lost 11 bases and 1 base, there was a span of 11 bases. Germline CDR1 reads MDHEN; CDR2 reads SYDVKM. The CDR3 spans 12 residues.

The sample holds a few counts of this clone. This sequence joins TRBV6-5 and TRBJ2-7, with D possibly matching TRBD2 (7 bases). The CDR3 runs to 15 residues. Trimming pared 2 bases from V and 4 bases from J, leaving 15 bases between. Per germline, CDR1 MNHEY and CDR2 SVGAGI. The CDR3, as DNA: TGTGCCAGCAGTTACGGCGGGGGCCTCAATTACGAGCAGTACTTC. This gives the protein CASSYGGGLNYEQYF.

The V and J genes are TRBV5-1 and TRBJ1-2, with D uncertain. The V gene's germline CDR1 is SGHRS and CDR2 YFSETQ. This CDR3 is 13 amino acids long. With 3 bases removed from V and 3 bases from J, the gap between germline ends came to 9 bases. CDR3 nucleotide sequence: TGCGCCAGCAGCTCGGTACCGGACTATGGCTACACCTTC. This translates into CASSSVPDYGYTF.

In DNA, the CDR3 is TGTGCCAGTAGTCCCCGGTGGGGGGAGACCCAGTACTTC. Its translation: CASSPRWGETQYF. V gene TRBV19 combines with J gene TRBJ2-5; perhaps D is TRBD1 or TRBD2 (5 bases each). In germline, CDR1 is LNHDA, CDR2 SQIVND (reference sequence). Trimming stripped 5 bases from V and 5 bases from J, with 12 bases between. The CDR3 runs to 13 residues.

V usage is TRBV5-8 and J usage is TRBJ2-1, with TRBD1 identical over 11 bases. Per the germline V gene, CDR1 is SGHTS and CDR2 is YDEGEE. The CDR3 totals 15 residues. V dropped 4 bases and J dropped 6; count of bases not matched to a gene: 6. The CDR3 is CASSPGQGVINEQFF. DNA for the CDR3: TGTGCCAGCAGCCCGGGACAGGGGGTAATCAATGAGCAGTTCTTC.

The chain is built from TRBV6-5 and TRBJ1-2; 10 bases map to TRBD1. The germline gives CDR1 MNHEY, CDR2 SVGAGI. This CDR3 is 15 amino acids long. After removal of 0 bases from V and 10 bases from J, the junction contained 8 bases not matched to a gene. The CDR3 nucleotides read TGTGCCAGCAGTTACTCAAATCCGGGACAGGGGCCCTACACCTTC. The encoded protein is CASSYSNPGQGPYTF.

The V and J genes are TRBV28 and TRBJ1-2, with a weak D call TRBD1 (5 bases). The CDR3 contains 12 residues. The V gene lost 3 bases and the J gene lost 8 bases, with 10 bases spanning the gap. Looked up from germline, CDR1 is MDHEN and CDR2 is SYDVKM. This CDR3 reads CASSLGVRGYTF. For the CDR3, the DNA is TGTGCCAGCAGTTTGGGGGTTCGCGGCTACACCTTC.

As DNA, the CDR3 is TGTGCCAGCAGTGACCGGGAAGGGGGAAGCAATCAGCCCCAGCATTTT. This gives the protein CASSDREGGSNQPQHF. The chain combines TRBV2 with TRBJ1-5; possible D gene TRBD1, 6 bases. The CDR3 sequence is 16 residues long. V was cut by 3 bases and J by 1 base, with 13 bases left in between. CDR1 is SNHLY, CDR2 FYNNEI, per germline.

The chain links TRBV4-1 to TRBJ2-7; 7 nucleotides line up with TRBD1. In germline, CDR1 is MGHRA, CDR2 YSYEKL. The CDR3 covers 13 residues. Trimming at V came to 5 bases and at J to 9 bases, leaving 10 bases not matched to a gene. The DNA for the CDR3 is TGCGCCAGCAGCTGGGACAGTTTAGGGTGGCAGTACTTC. Protein sequence: CASSWDSLGWQYF.

The gene calls are TRBV9 and TRBJ1-2, with 7 bases fitting TRBD1. Germline CDR1 and CDR2: SGDLS and YYNGEE. The CDR3 length is 15 residues. J gave up 2 bases and V 2 bases, and 6 bases lay outside the gene matches. The CDR3: CASSVRDSINYGYTF. For the CDR3, the DNA is TGTGCCAGCAGCGTTCGGGACAGTATCAACTATGGCTACACCTTC.

This chain uses TRBV9 with TRBJ1-1; D is unclear. V gave up 3 bases and J gave up 4 bases, with 16 bases separating them. This CDR3 has 15 residues. CDR1 is SGDLS and CDR2 is YYNGEE in the germline V gene. The CDR3 DNA is TGTGCCAGCAGCGGTGAAATACAGTCGGTCACTGAAGCTTTCTTT. Its translation: CASSGEIQSVTEAFF.

V usage is TRBV9 and J usage is TRBJ2-7; a possible D gene is TRBD1 (8 bases). Trimming shortened V by 0 bases and J by 6 bases, and 16 bases separated the two germline ends. The CDR3 is made up of 15 amino acids. The germline CDR1 and CDR2 sequences are SGDLS and YYNGEE. The CDR3 region has the DNA TGTGCCAGCAGCGTAGCAGCGAACAGGGGGGGCGAGCAGTACTTC. Its translation is CASSVAANRGGEQYF.

The rearrangement uses TRBV28 and TRBJ2-7; D might be TRBD2 (6 bases). In germline, CDR1 is MDHEN, CDR2 SYDVKM. This CDR3 has 12 amino acids. Trimming shortened V by 5 bases and J by 4 bases, and 9 bases separated the two germline ends. The CDR3 sequence: CASSIGGYEQYF. The CDR3, as DNA: TGTGCCAGCAGTATTGGAGGGTACGAGCAGTACTTC.

The V and J genes are TRBV28 and TRBJ1-2, with D possibly being TRBD1 (5 bases). This CDR3 is 14 amino acids long. The V end lost 3 bases, the J end lost 4 bases, and 12 bases lay between the germline ends. From germline, CDR1 is MDHEN and CDR2 SYDVKM. CDR3 region: CASSFSGGGYGYTF. CDR3 nucleotide sequence: TGTGCCAGCAGTTTTAGCGGGGGTGGCTATGGCTACACCTTC.

The V call is TRBV4-1, the J call TRBJ1-1; tentatively, D is TRBD1 (6 bases). This CDR3 region has 15 residues. Trimming removed 1 base from V and 1 base from J, with 10 bases in between. Germline-derived CDR1 and CDR2 are MGHRA and YSYEKL. The DNA of the CDR3 is TGCGCCAGCAGCCAAGTAGGGGGGCAGAACACTGAAGCTTTCTTT. Translation gives CASSQVGGQNTEAFF.

This clone was seen a few times. The CDR3: CASSPGGGEYNEQFF. The CDR3 DNA follows: TGTGCCAGCAGTCCAGGGGGCGGGGAGTACAATGAGCAGTTCTTC. The chain uses TRBV25-1 and TRBJ2-1, with TRBD1 matching 8 bases. V shed 5 bases and J 4 bases; nucleotides not matched to a gene: 7. This CDR3 has 15 residues. Germline values: CDR1 MGHDK, CDR2 SYGVNS.